The clone carrying this T cell receptor (beta chain) has a handful of counts. Antigen: not known. This specimen comes from a study of CD8 T cells in ankylosing spondylitis. Overall study results and limits: Blood of patients with ankylosing spondylitis appeared to be characterized by a TCR beta motif of seven or eight highly homologous variants.

The V gene lost 3 bases and the J gene lost 4 bases, with 18 bases spanning the gap. This CDR3 is 15 amino acids long. CDR1 is DFQATT and CDR2 is SNEGSKA in the germline V gene (reference sequence). One entry per CDR3 protein, called by TCRdb with MiXCR from the 5' RACE reads. Of over 400,000 distinct CDR3 sequences in the sample, about 24% were seen once. Material: blood, either unsorted or a sorted T cell fraction (not recorded which). The TCR comes from a male donor with ankylosing spondylitis. The chain links TRBV20-1 to TRBJ1-2; possible D gene TRBD1, 6 bases. CDR3 DNA sequence: TGCAGTGCTAGCCTTCGGACAGCCCTGATCTATGGCTACACCTTC. Translating it yields CSASLRTALIYGYTF.